This TCR beta chain was captured in a study of cytomegalovirus exposure and HLA in healthy donors. Study results and caveats: Later on, a genetic analysis was performed. It linked a missense variant in DCLRE1C with V- and J-gene trimming of TCR beta.

This PCR relied on a set of 60 Vbeta primers and 13 Jbeta primers. Sequenced by immunoSEQ multiplex PCR; TCRdb stores in-frame clones only, minus some. The sample shows some 160,000 clones, 70% to 80% of them seen only once. There are 15 residues in the CDR3. Germline CDR1 is MNHNS and CDR2 is SASEGT. Deletions cut 8 bases from V and 0 bases from J, with 16 bases between. On this clone itself: Its antigen is unknown.

Sequenced: PBMCs. The chain links TRBV6-1 to TRBJ1-2; D is undetermined. This clonotype was obtained from a man aged 55 to 70 in good health and CMV-seronegative. In DNA form, the CDR3 reads TGTGCCAGCGCGCTTCTTAGGACTTCTAACTATGGCTACACCTTC. Translated, it gives CASALLRTSNYGYTF.